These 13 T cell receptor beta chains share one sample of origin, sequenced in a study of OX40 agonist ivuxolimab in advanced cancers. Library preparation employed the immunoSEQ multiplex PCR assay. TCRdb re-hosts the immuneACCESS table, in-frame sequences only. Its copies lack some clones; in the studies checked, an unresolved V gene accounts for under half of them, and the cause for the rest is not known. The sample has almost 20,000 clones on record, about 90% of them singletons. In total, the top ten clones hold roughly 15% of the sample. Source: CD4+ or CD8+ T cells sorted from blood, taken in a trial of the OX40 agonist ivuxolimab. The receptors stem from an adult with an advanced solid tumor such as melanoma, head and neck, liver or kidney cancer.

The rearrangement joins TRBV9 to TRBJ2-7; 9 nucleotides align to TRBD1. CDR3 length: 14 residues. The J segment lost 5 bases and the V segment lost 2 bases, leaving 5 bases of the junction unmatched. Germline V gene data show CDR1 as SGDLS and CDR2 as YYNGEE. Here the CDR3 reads CASSVWDRAHEQYF. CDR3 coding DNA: TGTGCCAGCAGCGTGTGGGACAGGGCTCACGAGCAGTACTTC.

The CDR3, as DNA: TGTGCCAGTAGTCCTGGACTAACCGGGGATACGCAGTATTTT. Residues: CASSPGLTGDTQYF. The chain employs TRBV19 and TRBJ2-3, with TRBD2 as a possible D gene (6 bases). This CDR3 has 14 amino acids. Trimming took 5 bases from V and 6 from J, leaving 15 bases between them. The germline CDR1 and CDR2 sequences are LNHDA and SQIVND (reference sequence).

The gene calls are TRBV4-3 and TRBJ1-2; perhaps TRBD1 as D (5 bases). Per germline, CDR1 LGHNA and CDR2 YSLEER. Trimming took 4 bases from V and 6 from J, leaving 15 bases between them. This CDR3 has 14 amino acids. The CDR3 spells CASSPPGTRNGYTF. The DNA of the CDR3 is TGCGCCAGCAGCCCTCCCGGGACGAGGAATGGCTACACCTTC.

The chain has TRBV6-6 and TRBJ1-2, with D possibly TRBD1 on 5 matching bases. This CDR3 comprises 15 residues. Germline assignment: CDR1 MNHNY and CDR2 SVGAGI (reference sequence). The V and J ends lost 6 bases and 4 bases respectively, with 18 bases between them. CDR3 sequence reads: CASSRGTEGFYGYTF. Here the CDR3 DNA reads TGTGCCAGCAGCAGAGGGACGGAGGGGTTCTATGGCTACACCTTC.

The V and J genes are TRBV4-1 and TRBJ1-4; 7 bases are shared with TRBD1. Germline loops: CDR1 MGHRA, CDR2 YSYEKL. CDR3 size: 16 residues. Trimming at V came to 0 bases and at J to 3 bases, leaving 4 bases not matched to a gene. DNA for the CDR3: TGCGCCAGCAGCCAAGAGGGGAGGGGGCCTAATGAAAAACTGTTTTTT. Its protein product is CASSQEGRGPNEKLFF.

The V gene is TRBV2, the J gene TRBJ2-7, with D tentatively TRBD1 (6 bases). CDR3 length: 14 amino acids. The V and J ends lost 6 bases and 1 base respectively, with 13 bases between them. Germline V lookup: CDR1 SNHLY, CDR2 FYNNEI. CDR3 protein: CASSTDSQSYEQYF. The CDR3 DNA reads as TGTGCCAGCAGCACGGACAGCCAATCCTACGAGCAGTACTTC.

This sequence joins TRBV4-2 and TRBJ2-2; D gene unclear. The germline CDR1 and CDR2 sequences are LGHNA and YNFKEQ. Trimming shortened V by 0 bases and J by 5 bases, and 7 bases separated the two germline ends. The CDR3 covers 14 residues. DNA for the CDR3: TGTGCCAGCAGCCAAGACAGGTCAACCGGGGAGCTGTTTTTT. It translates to CASSQDRSTGELFF.

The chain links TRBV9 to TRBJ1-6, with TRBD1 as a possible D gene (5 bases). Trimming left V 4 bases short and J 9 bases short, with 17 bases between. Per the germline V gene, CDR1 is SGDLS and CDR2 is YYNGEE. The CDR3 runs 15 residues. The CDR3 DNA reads TGTGCCAGCAGCCCATCCCCGGGGGGGGGTTCACCCCTCCACTTT. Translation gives CASSPSPGGGSPLHF.

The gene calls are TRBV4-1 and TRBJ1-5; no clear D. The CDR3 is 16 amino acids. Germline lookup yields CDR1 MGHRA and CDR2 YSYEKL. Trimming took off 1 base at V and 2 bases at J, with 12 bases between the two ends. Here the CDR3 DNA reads TGCGCCAGCAGCCAAGCTGTAGTCGCGGGCAATCAGCCCCAGCATTTT. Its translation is CASSQAVVAGNQPQHF.

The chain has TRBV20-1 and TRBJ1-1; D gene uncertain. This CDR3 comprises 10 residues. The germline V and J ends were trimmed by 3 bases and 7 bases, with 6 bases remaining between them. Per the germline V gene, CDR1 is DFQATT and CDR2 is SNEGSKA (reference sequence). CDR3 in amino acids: CSASWVEAFF. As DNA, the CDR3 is TGCAGTGCTAGCTGGGTTGAAGCTTTCTTT.

The CDR3 here is CASSLDRGQETQYF. The CDR3 DNA reads TGTGCCAGCAGCCTGGACAGGGGCCAAGAGACCCAGTACTTC. The chain combines TRBV11-2 with TRBJ2-5, with TRBD1 matching over 9 bases. The germline V gene has CDR1 SGHAT and CDR2 FQNNGV. The ends lost 5 bases at V and 1 base at J; junction bases unmatched: 2. The CDR3 consists of 14 residues. The whole variable domain, filled in from reference TRBV11-2 and TRBJ2-5, reads EAGVAQSPRYKIIEKRQSVAFWCNPISGHATLYWYQQILGQGPKLLIQFQNNGVVDDSQLPKDRFSAERLKGVDSTLKIQPAKLEDSAVYLCASSLDRGQETQYFGPGTRLLVL.

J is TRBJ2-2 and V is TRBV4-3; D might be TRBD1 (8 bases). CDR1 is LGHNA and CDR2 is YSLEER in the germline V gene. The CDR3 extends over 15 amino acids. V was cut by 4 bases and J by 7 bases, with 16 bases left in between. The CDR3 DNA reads TGCGCCAGCAGCCGAGGACAGGGAGGGAACGGGGAGCTGTTTTTT. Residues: CASSRGQGGNGELFF.

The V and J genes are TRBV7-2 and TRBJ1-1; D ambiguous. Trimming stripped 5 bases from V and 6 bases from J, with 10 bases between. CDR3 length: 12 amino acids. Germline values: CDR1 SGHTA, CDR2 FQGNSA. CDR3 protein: CASSLVRAEAFF. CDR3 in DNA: TGTGCCAGCAGCCTTGTTAGGGCTGAAGCTTTCTTT. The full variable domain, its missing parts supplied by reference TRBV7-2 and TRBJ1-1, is GAGVSQSPSNKVTEKGKDVELRCDPISGHTALYWYRQSLGQGLEFLIYFQGNSAPDKSGLPSDRFSAERTGGSVSTLTIQRTQQEDSAVYLCASSLVRAEAFFGQGTRLTVV.